These T cell receptor beta chains were read from a single sample in a study of cytomegalovirus exposure and HLA in healthy donors. Using immunoSEQ multiplex PCR, the repertoire was profiled, and TCRdb retains in-frame clones only, with some absent. The sample has around 120,000 clones, approximately 80% seen once. The sequenced material came from PBMCs. Source of these receptors: a man aged 25 to 45 in good health and CMV-seronegative. CDR3s include the opening cysteine and the closing phenylalanine or tryptophan. Each record gives: CDR3 DNA, CDR3 protein, CDR3 length, J gene, clone size, V gene, D gene. The D gene is left open where the match is weak. Only part of the rows carry a size: once, few, many, or a class if the clone is expanded.

DNA: TGTGCCAGCAGTACGGGGAACTACGAGCAGTACTTC
CDR3: CASSTGNYEQYF
length: 12
J: TRBJ2-7
size: NA
V: TRBV27
D: NA

DNA: TGCGCCAGCACCTCCGCCGGGGGGCTGGTAGAGACCCAGTACTTC
CDR3: CASTSAGGLVETQYF
length: 15
J: TRBJ2-5
size: NA
V: TRBV5-1
D: NA

DNA: TGTGCCAGCACCCCACAGAACTATGGCTACACCTTC
CDR3: CASTPQNYGYTF
length: 12
J: TRBJ1-2
size: NA
V: TRBV6-1
D: NA

DNA: TGTGCCAGCAGTTTCTCGCGGGATACAGCAGCTAACTATGGCTACACCTTC
CDR3: CASSFSRDTAANYGYTF
length: 17
J: TRBJ1-2
size: NA
V: TRBV25-1
D: NA

DNA: TGTGCCATCAGGGGAAGACAGGATATGAACACTGAAGCTTTCTTT
CDR3: CAIRGRQDMNTEAFF
length: 15
J: TRBJ1-1
size: NA
V: TRBV10-3
D: NA

DNA: TGTGCCAGCAGGCGTCATGGACTAGCGTCCTACTACGAGCAGTACTTC
CDR3: CASRRHGLASYYEQYF
length: 16
J: TRBJ2-7
size: few
V: TRBV27
D: TRBD2

DNA: TGTGCCAGCAGTTTATTATGGGTGAGGGTCCCTTCCTCCTACGAGCAGTACTTC
CDR3: CASSLLWVRVPSSYEQYF
length: 18
J: TRBJ2-7
size: NA
V: TRBV28
D: NA

DNA: TGTGCCAGCAGCGTTGGACTAGCGGGATCGTACGAGCAGTACTTC
CDR3: CASSVGLAGSYEQYF
length: 15
J: TRBJ2-7
size: NA
V: TRBV9
D: TRBD2

DNA: TGCGCCAGCAGCTTGGGCCCGACAGGAGCTGGCAATCAGCCCCAGCATTTT
CDR3: CASSLGPTGAGNQPQHF
length: 17
J: TRBJ1-5
size: NA
V: TRBV5-1
D: NA

DNA: TGTGCCTGGAGTGTACGGTGGGGGGGCGCGTCTTGGGATACGCAGTATTTT
CDR3: CAWSVRWGGASWDTQYF
length: 17
J: TRBJ2-3
size: NA
V: TRBV30
D: NA

DNA: TGCGCCAGCAGCCCAGGGTCTGGGACCCAGTACTTC
CDR3: CASSPGSGTQYF
length: 12
J: TRBJ2-5
size: NA
V: TRBV5-1
D: NA

DNA: TGTGCCAGCAGTGAGAGGTACAAGGCGAATCTTTATGGCTACACCTTC
CDR3: CASSERYKANLYGYTF
length: 16
J: TRBJ1-2
size: few
V: TRBV6-4
D: NA

DNA: TGTGCCAGCAGTCCAAGGATTAAGCGGGAGCAATCCGGGGAGCTGTTTTTT
CDR3: CASSPRIKREQSGELFF
length: 17
J: TRBJ2-2
size: NA
V: TRBV4-2
D: TRBD2

DNA: TGCGCCAGCAGCGTGGGGGACAACTTCGAGCAGTACTTC
CDR3: CASSVGDNFEQYF
length: 13
J: TRBJ2-7
size: NA
V: TRBV5-1
D: NA

DNA: TGCAGCGCCCTGGGACTGCACTACGAGCAGTACTTC
CDR3: CSALGLHYEQYF
length: 12
J: TRBJ2-7
size: NA
V: TRBV29-1
D: NA

DNA: TGTGCCACCTTCGCGGACTGGCGCTCCTACGAGCAGTACTTC
CDR3: CATFADWRSYEQYF
length: 14
J: TRBJ2-7
size: NA
V: TRBV19
D: NA

DNA: TGTGCCAGCAGCTTGAAAACAGGGGGCTACAATGAGCAGTTCTTC
CDR3: CASSLKTGGYNEQFF
length: 15
J: TRBJ2-1
size: few
V: TRBV5-8
D: TRBD1

DNA: TGTGCCAGCAGTTCCCCCGGGGGGAAACTGTTTTTT
CDR3: CASSSPGGKLFF
length: 12
J: TRBJ1-4
size: NA
V: TRBV28
D: NA

DNA: TGTGCCAGCTCACCTGCCGGACAGGGGAGGCCTGGAAACACCATATATTTT
CDR3: CASSPAGQGRPGNTIYF
length: 17
J: TRBJ1-3
size: NA
V: TRBV18
D: TRBD1

DNA: TGTGCCAGCAGTGCTTTAGAAAGAGGAAACACCATATATTTT
CDR3: CASSALERGNTIYF
length: 14
J: TRBJ1-3
size: few
V: TRBV6-1
D: NA

DNA: TGCGCCAGCAGCCCCCTTCAGGGGCCCCAAGAGACCCAGTACTTC
CDR3: CASSPLQGPQETQYF
length: 15
J: TRBJ2-5
size: NA
V: TRBV4-1
D: NA

DNA: TGTGCCAGCAGCCCGGGACAGGGGGCAGGTGAGCAGTACTTC
CDR3: CASSPGQGAGEQYF
length: 14
J: TRBJ2-7
size: NA
V: TRBV5-4
D: TRBD1

DNA: TGCGCCAGCAGCCAAGAGGCCCACGGGGGAGGAAACACCATATATTTT
CDR3: CASSQEAHGGGNTIYF
length: 16
J: TRBJ1-3
size: NA
V: TRBV4-3
D: NA

DNA: TGTGCCAGCTCACCAGGAGAAGAGACCCAGTACTTC
CDR3: CASSPGEETQYF
length: 12
J: TRBJ2-5
size: NA
V: TRBV18
D: NA

DNA: TGCGCCAGCAGCCACTACCGGGGTGGGACCGGGGAGCTGTTTTTT
CDR3: CASSHYRGGTGELFF
length: 15
J: TRBJ2-2
size: NA
V: TRBV4-3
D: NA

DNA: TGTGCCAGCAGTCTAGGACAGGGTCTTACGCAGTATTTT
CDR3: CASSLGQGLTQYF
length: 13
J: TRBJ2-3
size: NA
V: TRBV27
D: TRBD1

DNA: TGTGCCAGCAAAACACCTAACTATGGCTACACCTTC
CDR3: CASKTPNYGYTF
length: 12
J: TRBJ1-2
size: NA
V: TRBV5-5
D: NA

DNA: TGTGCCAGCACCACGGGATCGGACTATGGCTACACCTTC
CDR3: CASTTGSDYGYTF
length: 13
J: TRBJ1-2
size: NA
V: TRBV28
D: NA

DNA: TGCGCCAGCAGGACAGGGGAGGAAAACACTGAAGCTTTCTTT
CDR3: CASRTGEENTEAFF
length: 14
J: TRBJ1-1
size: NA
V: TRBV10-2
D: TRBD1

DNA: TGCAGCGTTGGGGGTCAGGGAAAAAAACTGTTTTTT
CDR3: CSVGGQGKKLFF
length: 12
J: TRBJ1-4
size: NA
V: TRBV29-1
D: NA

DNA: TGTGCCAGCAGCTTATCGACAGGGGGTGAGAATTCACCCCTCCACTTT
CDR3: CASSLSTGGENSPLHF
length: 16
J: TRBJ1-6
size: NA
V: TRBV7-8
D: TRBD1

DNA: TGTGCCAGCACAGGGGACGGAGGATTTTACAATGAGCAGTTCTTC
CDR3: CASTGDGGFYNEQFF
length: 15
J: TRBJ2-1
size: NA
V: TRBV7-2
D: NA

DNA: TGTGCCAGCTCACCATACGGGACAGGGAATGAAAAACTGTTTTTT
CDR3: CASSPYGTGNEKLFF
length: 15
J: TRBJ1-4
size: NA
V: TRBV18
D: TRBD1

DNA: TGTGCCAGTACCAAGACAGGAGTGAACACTGAAGCTTTCTTT
CDR3: CASTKTGVNTEAFF
length: 14
J: TRBJ1-1
size: NA
V: TRBV19
D: NA

DNA: TGCGCCAGCAGTGAGTCGAAAGCGGGAGGGCTCCGGTATTTT
CDR3: CASSESKAGGLRYF
length: 14
J: TRBJ2-3
size: NA
V: TRBV10-2
D: TRBD2

DNA: TGCGCCAGCAGCCTCGAACAGGGAGGGAACTATGGCTACACCTTC
CDR3: CASSLEQGGNYGYTF
length: 15
J: TRBJ1-2
size: NA
V: TRBV4-1
D: NA

DNA: TGTGCCAGCAGCCCCCCACAGCGACAGGGGTCGAGGGACTATGGCTACACCTTC
CDR3: CASSPPQRQGSRDYGYTF
length: 18
J: TRBJ1-2
size: once
V: TRBV11-2
D: TRBD1

DNA: TGTGCCAGCAGCGATGGGACAGGGGAGGGTCAGCCCCAGCATTTT
CDR3: CASSDGTGEGQPQHF
length: 15
J: TRBJ1-5
size: NA
V: TRBV7-6
D: TRBD1

DNA: TGCGCCAGCAGCTTACGGCTAGCGGGGACCACAGATACGCAGTATTTT
CDR3: CASSLRLAGTTDTQYF
length: 16
J: TRBJ2-3
size: NA
V: TRBV5-1
D: TRBD2

DNA: TGCGCCAGCAGCCAAGCAGGCCCAGCGGGGGTTGGCTTGTCGCAGTATTTT
CDR3: CASSQAGPAGVGLSQYF
length: 17
J: TRBJ2-3
size: NA
V: TRBV4-1
D: TRBD2

DNA: TGTGCCAGCAGCTTAGATCGGGGGGATGAGCAGTTCTTC
CDR3: CASSLDRGDEQFF
length: 13
J: TRBJ2-1
size: NA
V: TRBV7-9
D: TRBD2

DNA: TGTGCCAGCAGAGCCCTGGAGACCCAGTACTTC
CDR3: CASRALETQYF
length: 11
J: TRBJ2-5
size: NA
V: TRBV28
D: NA

DNA: TGTGCCAGCAGCTTGGCCGGGACAGCTCTAATCTACGAGCAGTACTTC
CDR3: CASSLAGTALIYEQYF
length: 16
J: TRBJ2-7
size: NA
V: TRBV5-6
D: TRBD1

DNA: TGTGCCTGGAGTGCAGAGACAGGCTTCTATGGCTACACCTTC
CDR3: CAWSAETGFYGYTF
length: 14
J: TRBJ1-2
size: NA
V: TRBV30
D: NA

DNA: TGTGCCAGCAGCCGCGGGGGAAATGAGCAGTTCTTC
CDR3: CASSRGGNEQFF
length: 12
J: TRBJ2-1
size: NA
V: TRBV11-3
D: TRBD2

DNA: TGTGCCAGCAGCTTAATTTTTAGCGGGCTCTCCCCACTCCTCTTC
CDR3: CASSLIFSGLSPLLF
length: 15
J: TRBJ2-1
size: NA
V: TRBV7-2
D: TRBD2

DNA: TGTGCCAGCAGCGAACAGGGCGTTGGGACTAATGAAAAACTGTTTTTT
CDR3: CASSEQGVGTNEKLFF
length: 16
J: TRBJ1-4
size: NA
V: TRBV9
D: NA

DNA: TGCGCCAGCAGCTTGGTTGCGCGGGGCGGACTTTTCGATGAGCAGTTCTTC
CDR3: CASSLVARGGLFDEQFF
length: 17
J: TRBJ2-1
size: few
V: TRBV5-1
D: NA